The clone carrying this T cell receptor beta chain was detected only a few times. CD45RO-negative, CCR7-selected cells formed the naive CD8 fraction, which excluded terminally differentiated effector memory CD45RA+ cells. Sorted-subset replicate PCRs used 200 ng DNA, about 30,000 T cell genomes. Assay used: immunoSEQ multiplex PCR; TCRdb lists only in-frame clones, some missing. The data show some 600,000 clones, roughly 96% seen once. The sample is drawn from a study of shared clonotypes between healthy human individuals. Trimming cost V 9 bases and J 4 bases, with 13 bases left between them. The CDR3 totals 13 residues. Germline CDR1 and CDR2: LNHDA and SQIVND (reference sequence).

The sample consisted of naive CD8+ T cells sorted from blood. The sequence came from a woman between 25 and 40 years old in good health. This chain joins TRBV19 and TRBJ1-5, with D uncertain. The DNA of the CDR3 is TGTGCCAGCCACAGCAAGGAAAATCAGCCCCAGCATTTT. Translation gives CASHSKENQPQHF.